This entry lists 21 T cell receptor beta chains sequenced from one sample in a study of identical twins. Via MiXCR, TCRdb re-called the 5' RACE reads, giving one row per CDR3 protein. The data contain 500,000 or so distinct CDR3 sequences, about 20% of them seen just once; the ten biggest clones take up around 1%. The data were also submitted as part of a second study, on T cells expressing NK-cell markers.

The sequenced material came from CD4+ T cells sorted from blood. Receptor source: a woman aged 18-35 years in good health.

The chain joins TRBV7-2 to TRBJ2-3; D is tentatively TRBD1 or TRBD2 (5 bases each). This CDR3 comprises 15 residues. Germline loops: CDR1 SGHTA, CDR2 FQGNSA. V was clipped by 1 base and J by 4 bases, with 12 bases between them. The CDR3 reads CASSLVGTVSDTQYF. The CDR3 nucleotides read TGTGCCAGCAGCTTAGTTGGGACCGTTTCAGATACGCAGTATTTT.

There are many counts of this clonotype. The CDR3 sequence is CSVRSSYNEQFF. The CDR3 nucleotides are TGCAGTGTTCGGAGCTCCTACAATGAGCAGTTCTTC. This chain uses TRBV20-1 with TRBJ2-1; D gene unclear. CDR1 and CDR2 from the germline V gene are DFQATT and SNEGSKA (reference sequence). There are 12 residues in the CDR3. Trimming shortened V by 7 bases and J by 0 bases, and 7 bases separated the two germline ends.

This chain connects TRBV9 to TRBJ2-1; D not resolved. Looked up from germline, CDR1 is SGDLS and CDR2 is YYNGEE. The V end lost 0 bases, the J end lost 5 bases, and 3 bases lay between the germline ends. The CDR3 covers 12 residues. The CDR3 sequence is CASSVDNNEQFF. The CDR3 DNA reads as TGTGCCAGCAGCGTAGATAACAATGAGCAGTTCTTC.

The chain links TRBV7-9 to TRBJ2-2, with 8 bases aligning to TRBD2. Per the germline V gene, CDR1 is SEHNR and CDR2 is FQNEAQ (reference sequence). Trimming took 8 bases from V and 4 from J; bases not matched to a gene: 9. The CDR3 totals 15 residues. In DNA, the CDR3 is TGTGCCAGCCTGCCCAGCGGGAGAAGCACCGGGGAGCTGTTTTTT. Translated, it gives CASLPSGRSTGELFF.

The genes are TRBV20-1 and TRBJ2-5; the D call may be TRBD1 or TRBD2 (5 bases each). CDR3 length: 16 residues. Trimming removed 4 bases from V and 0 bases from J, with 18 bases in between. Germline CDR1 reads DFQATT; CDR2 reads SNEGSKA (reference sequence). The CDR3 sequence: CSAISAGRLYQETQYF. CDR3 DNA sequence: TGCAGTGCTATATCGGCAGGGAGATTGTACCAAGAGACCCAGTACTTC.

The chain has TRBV6-5 and TRBJ2-5; D gene uncertain. CDR1 MNHEY and CDR2 SVGAGI come from the germline V gene. Trimming pared 2 bases from V and 9 bases from J, leaving 7 bases between. The CDR3 loop spans 11 amino acids. The CDR3, as DNA: TGTGCCAGCAGTTACCACCGGGCCCAGTACTTC. Translating gives CASSYHRAQYF.

This chain's CDR3 is CASSASGPIVAVTQYF. The CDR3 nucleotides read TGTGCCAGCAGCGCTTCGGGGCCGATCGTAGCAGTAACGCAGTATTTT. This chain uses TRBV6-2 or TRBV6-3 with TRBJ2-3, with D perhaps assigned TRBD1 or TRBD2 (5 bases each). CDR3 length: 16 residues. From germline, CDR1 is MNHEY and CDR2 SVGEGT. The germline V and J ends were trimmed by 6 bases and 9 bases, with 25 bases remaining between them.

This clonotype appeared a few times. This chain joins TRBV6-2 or TRBV6-3 and TRBJ2-3, with D perhaps matching TRBD2 (5 bases). Trimming left V 7 bases short and J 5 bases short, with 10 bases between. The CDR3 runs to 12 residues. The germline V gene has CDR1 MNHEY and CDR2 SVGEGT. CDR3 nucleotides: TGTGCCAGCACTCCCCGGGGAGATACGCAGTATTTT. It encodes CASTPRGDTQYF.

This chain uses TRBV20-1 with TRBJ2-5, with a tentative D call TRBD2 (6 bases). CDR1 is DFQATT and CDR2 is SNEGSKA in the germline V gene (reference sequence). With 3 bases removed from V and 1 base from J, the gap between germline ends came to 12 bases. The CDR3 is made up of 14 amino acids. The CDR3 region is CSASGGSRQETQYF. CDR3 DNA: TGCAGTGCTAGTGGGGGGAGCCGCCAAGAGACCCAGTACTTC.

The chain carries TRBV12-3 or TRBV12-4 and TRBJ2-7, with a possible D match to TRBD1 (5 bases). The CDR3 contains 16 residues. Trimming removed 5 bases at V and 1 base at J, with 18 bases between. DNA of the CDR3: TGTGCCAGCAGTCTCCAGGGTGGGGTAGGATCCTACGAGCAGTACTTC. Residues: CASSLQGGVGSYEQYF.

This chain links TRBV7-2 with TRBJ1-2; TRBD1 might be the D (6 bases). The CDR3 runs 13 residues. Deletions cut 3 bases from V and 8 bases from J, with 13 bases between. The germline V gene encodes CDR1 SGHTA and CDR2 FQGNSA. This CDR3 is CASSFTTGQGYTF. DNA of the CDR3: TGTGCCAGCAGCTTTACGACAGGACAGGGCTACACCTTC.

This clonotype was observed a handful of times. The rearrangement joins TRBV6-2 or TRBV6-3 to TRBJ2-1; D is perhaps TRBD2 (5 bases). The V end was cut by 0 bases, the J end by 8 bases, with 14 bases between. The length of the CDR3 is 15 residues. The V gene's germline CDR1 is MNHEY and CDR2 SVGEGT. In DNA, the CDR3 is TGTGCCAGCAGTTACTCACTAGTATTTGTCGATGAGCAGTTCTTC. Its protein is CASSYSLVFVDEQFF.

The CDR3, as DNA: TGCAGCGGGGGGGGTTTAAGCTATGGCTACACCTTC. It yields the protein CSGGGLSYGYTF. V is TRBV20-1 and J is TRBJ1-2; D might be TRBD1 (5 bases). Germline V gene data show CDR1 as DFQATT and CDR2 as SNEGSKA (reference sequence). The CDR3 loop spans 12 amino acids.

This sequence joins TRBV7-9 and TRBJ2-1; D remains ambiguous. Germline values: CDR1 SEHNR, CDR2 FQNEAQ (reference sequence). V gave up 6 bases and J gave up 6 bases, with 9 bases separating them. This CDR3 comprises 12 residues. The CDR3 sequence is CASSRRINEQFF. Here the CDR3 DNA reads TGTGCCAGCAGTCGACGGATCAATGAGCAGTTCTTC.

This clonotype was counted ten times or more. The J gene is TRBJ2-1, the V gene TRBV5-1; D may match TRBD1 or TRBD2 (5 bases each). Germline V gene lookup returns CDR1 SGHRS and CDR2 YFSETQ. Trimming removed 9 bases from V and 8 bases from J, with 18 bases in between. The CDR3 loop spans 13 amino acids. In DNA, the CDR3 is TGCGCCAAGACAGCGGTACTCAGCGATGAGCAGTTCTTC. The encoded protein is CAKTAVLSDEQFF.

The chain joins TRBV21-1 to TRBJ2-7; the table's D call TRBD1 went unverified against the DNA. TRBV21-1 is shown as a pseudogene. The CDR3 runs to 16 residues. CDR3 in DNA: TGTGCCAGCAACCACTCAGACAGGGATTGCTCCTACGAGCAGTACTTC. Its protein is CASNHSDRDCSYEQYF.

The genes are TRBV20-1 and TRBJ2-1, with D tentatively TRBD2 (5 bases). CDR3 length: 11 residues. The V and J ends lost 6 bases and 10 bases respectively, with 13 bases between them. The germline V gene encodes CDR1 DFQATT and CDR2 SNEGSKA (reference sequence). The CDR3 region is CSAPRGSEQFF. As DNA, the CDR3 is TGCAGTGCACCCCGCGGGTCCGAGCAGTTCTTC.

The rearrangement links TRBV7-9 to TRBJ2-1; the D is unclear. The V end lost 6 bases, the J end lost 5 bases, and 14 bases lay between the germline ends. This CDR3 contains 14 residues. CDR1 and CDR2 (germline): SEHNR, FQNEAQ (reference sequence). The CDR3 bases are TGTGCCAGCAGTTGGGGTGGGTCTAACAATGAGCAGTTCTTC. Its protein is CASSWGGSNNEQFF.

The chain recombines TRBV5-1 with TRBJ2-7; 9 bases agree with TRBD1. The germline CDR1 and CDR2 sequences are SGHRS and YFSETQ. The CDR3 length is 16 residues. V was pared by 4 bases and J by 3 bases, with 11 bases of the junction left unmatched. The CDR3 is CASSVGGTGLFYEQYF. Here the CDR3 DNA reads TGCGCCAGCAGCGTTGGGGGGACAGGGTTATTCTACGAGCAGTACTTC.

The rearrangement uses TRBV5-1 and TRBJ2-5; possible D gene TRBD1, 6 bases. V lost 2 bases to trimming and J lost 2 bases, with 10 bases between them. Looked up from germline, CDR1 is SGHRS and CDR2 is YFSETQ. The CDR3 covers 14 residues. The CDR3 is CASSFFGTQETQYF. The CDR3 region has the DNA TGCGCCAGCAGCTTTTTCGGGACACAAGAGACCCAGTACTTC.

In its sample, this clonotype was seen a few times. The genes are TRBV27 and TRBJ2-5; D is possibly TRBD2 (6 bases). V lost 3 bases and J 3 bases, leaving 14 bases between the germline ends. Germline V gene lookup returns CDR1 MNHEY and CDR2 SMNVEV (reference sequence). The CDR3 is made up of 15 amino acids. As DNA, the CDR3 is TGTGCCAGCAGTTTCGGGGCGGGACGGGAAGAGACCCAGTACTTC. Its translation: CASSFGAGREETQYF.